The 11 T cell receptor beta chains listed next were all sequenced from one sample in a study of vaccination and CD4 T cells after COVID-19. As to treatment: roughly ten-day PBMC culture with coronavirus spike peptide pools or control peptides (ViraFEST assay). The Oncomine TCR Beta short-read assay sequenced DNA from cultured CD4+ T cells. TCRdb independently ran MiXCR on the PCR reads; one entry per CDR3 protein. The data show approximately 18,000 distinct CDR3 sequences, over 25% seen once. What these receptors recognize is not known. Sequencing input: cultured CD4+ T cells from blood. These receptors all come from a human donor with COVID-19.

The DNA of the CDR3 is TGTGCCAGCAGCCCGTCTAGCGGGGGGGTGGATGCCAAAAACATTCAGTACTTC. Its translation: CASSPSSGGVDAKNIQYF. The chain combines TRBV7-6 with TRBJ2-4; 12 nucleotides align to TRBD2. V lost 5 bases, J lost 1 base, and 9 bases stayed unmatched. This CDR3 has 18 amino acids. The V gene's germline CDR1 is SGHVS and CDR2 FNYEAQ.

This clonotype occurred a few times. This rearrangement joins TRBV7-3 to TRBJ1-6; tentatively, D is TRBD1 (6 bases). The CDR3 runs to 14 residues. V gave up 4 bases and J gave up 7 bases, with 11 bases separating them. The germline V gene encodes CDR1 SGHTA and CDR2 FQGTGA. Written as DNA, the CDR3 is TGTGCCAGCAGCTATCAGGGGTCCAATTCACCCCTCCACTTT. This encodes CASSYQGSNSPLHF. Full variable domain (rest looked up from reference TRBV7-3 and TRBJ1-6): GAGVSQTPSNKVTEKGKYVELRCDPISGHTALYWYRQSLGQGPEFLIYFQGTGAADDSGLPNDRFFAVRPEGSVSTLKIQRTERGDSAVYLCASSYQGSNSPLHFGNGTRLTVT.

This chain's CDR3 is CASRVTGGRGEKLFF. The CDR3 DNA reads as TGTGCCAGCAGGGTGACAGGCGGTCGTGGCGAAAAACTGTTTTTT. This chain uses TRBV28 with TRBJ1-4, with a weak D call TRBD1 (6 bases). CDR3 length equals 15 residues. With 6 bases removed from V and 8 bases from J, the gap between germline ends came to 19 bases. Germline V gene sequence: CDR1 MDHEN, CDR2 SYDVKM.

This clonotype was detected once. This chain joins TRBV5-1 and TRBJ2-3; 8 positions match TRBD1. Germline trimming cut 0 bases from V and 5 bases from J; bases unmatched to any gene: 2. Germline V gene data show CDR1 as SGHRS and CDR2 as YFSETQ. The CDR3 loop spans 14 amino acids. CDR3 bases: TGCGCCAGCAGCTTGGCAGGACAGGGAGATACGCAGTATTTT. This encodes CASSLAGQGDTQYF.

This clonotype was counted a few times. This chain uses TRBV5-4 with TRBJ1-2, with D possibly TRBD1 on 5 matching bases. The CDR3 is 17 amino acids. Germline loops: CDR1 SGHNT, CDR2 YYREEE (reference sequence). V was cut by 3 bases and J by 4 bases, with 22 bases left in between. This CDR3 is CASSYPGGGTVGYGYTF. The CDR3 nucleotides are TGTGCCAGCAGCTATCCCGGGGGGGGGACTGTAGGCTATGGCTACACCTTC. The variable domain in full, with the rest retrieved from reference TRBV5-4 and TRBJ1-2, is ETGVTQSPTHLIKTRGQQVTLRCSSQSGHNTVSWYQQALGQGPQFIFQYYREEENGRGNFPPRFSGLQFPNYSSELNVNALELDDSALYLCASSYPGGGTVGYGYTFGSGTRLTVV.

The V and J genes are TRBV6-5 and TRBJ1-3; D is undetermined. V was trimmed by 3 bases and J by 0 bases, leaving 18 bases between them. Germline CDR1 reads MNHEY; CDR2 reads SVGAGI. The length of the CDR3 is 18 residues. CDR3 nucleotides: TGTGCCAGCAGTTATTCTCTTACGGGTCGTAGCTCTGGAAACACCATATATTTT. Protein sequence: CASSYSLTGRSSGNTIYF.

The J gene is TRBJ2-7, the V gene TRBV5-6, with TRBD2 identical over 7 bases. Germline CDR1 SGHDT, CDR2 YYEEEE. This CDR3 has 13 residues. V lost 4 bases and J lost 2; bases outside the gene matches: 3. In nucleotides, the CDR3 is TGTGCCAGCAGCCTCGGGACTACCTACGAGCAGTACTTC. It codes for CASSLGTTYEQYF.

This clonotype came up a few times. This sequence joins TRBV19 and TRBJ2-3, with 12 bases fitting TRBD2. The CDR3 runs 17 residues. The ends lost 6 bases at V and 5 bases at J; junction bases unmatched: 12. In germline, CDR1 is LNHDA, CDR2 SQIVND (reference sequence). CDR3 coding DNA: TGTGCCAGTAGCCCGGGGCTAGCGGGGGGGATAGGAGATACGCAGTATTTT. Its translation: CASSPGLAGGIGDTQYF.

This chain uses TRBV9 with TRBJ2-2; D uncertain. Trimming took 5 bases from V and 8 from J, leaving 16 bases between them. The CDR3 has 14 residues. Germline V gene data show CDR1 as SGDLS and CDR2 as YYNGEE. CDR3 amino acids: CASRQTDFSGELFF. Here the CDR3 DNA reads TGTGCCAGCAGGCAAACCGACTTCTCGGGGGAGCTGTTTTTT.

This clonotype has a handful of counts. The rearrangement joins TRBV7-3 to TRBJ2-1, with D unclear. The CDR3 contains 12 residues. The germline gives CDR1 SGHTA, CDR2 FQGTGA. Trimming left V 2 bases short and J 9 bases short, with 8 bases between. CDR3 in DNA: TGTGCCAGCAGCTTAGAGACGGGTGAGCAGTTCTTC. This translates into CASSLETGEQFF.

V and J are TRBV5-5 and TRBJ2-5; possibly TRBD2 for D (5 bases). CDR3 length equals 14 residues. The V end was cut by 4 bases, the J end by 5 bases, with 15 bases between. Germline V gives CDR1 SGHKS, CDR2 YYEKEE (reference sequence). CDR3 protein: CASSVLLVTETQYF. CDR3 in DNA: TGTGCCAGCAGCGTTCTACTAGTTACGGAGACCCAGTACTTC. The variable domain in full, with the rest retrieved from reference TRBV5-5 and TRBJ2-5, is DAGVTQSPTHLIKTRGQQVTLRCSPISGHKSVSWYQQVLGQGPQFIFQYYEKEERGRGNFPDRFSARQFPNYSSELNVNALLLGDSALYLCASSVLLVTETQYFGPGTRLLVL.